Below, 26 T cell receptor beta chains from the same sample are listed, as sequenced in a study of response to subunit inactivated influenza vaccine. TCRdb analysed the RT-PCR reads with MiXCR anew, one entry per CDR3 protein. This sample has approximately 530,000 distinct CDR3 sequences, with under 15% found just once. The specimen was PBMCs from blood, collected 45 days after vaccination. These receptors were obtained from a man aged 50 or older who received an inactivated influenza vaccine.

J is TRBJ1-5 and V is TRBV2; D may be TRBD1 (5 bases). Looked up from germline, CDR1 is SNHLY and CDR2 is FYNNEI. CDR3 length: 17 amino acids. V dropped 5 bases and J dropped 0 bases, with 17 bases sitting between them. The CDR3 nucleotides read TGTGCCAGCAGTCCGCACCCCTGGGGGGATAGCAATCAGCCCCAGCATTTT. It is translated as CASSPHPWGDSNQPQHF.

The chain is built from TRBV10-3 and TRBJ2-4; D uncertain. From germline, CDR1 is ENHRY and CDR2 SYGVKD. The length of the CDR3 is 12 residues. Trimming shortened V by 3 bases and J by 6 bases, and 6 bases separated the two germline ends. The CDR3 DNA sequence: TGTGCCATCAGTGACCTTAGAAACATTCAGTACTTC. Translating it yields CAISDLRNIQYF.

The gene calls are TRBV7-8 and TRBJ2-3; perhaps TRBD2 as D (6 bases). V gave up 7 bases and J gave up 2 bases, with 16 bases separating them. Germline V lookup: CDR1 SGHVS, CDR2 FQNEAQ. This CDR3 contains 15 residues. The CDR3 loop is CASTGGDSATDTQYF. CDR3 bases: TGTGCCAGCACCGGAGGGGACTCAGCCACAGATACGCAGTATTTT. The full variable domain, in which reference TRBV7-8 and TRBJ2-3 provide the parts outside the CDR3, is GAGVSQSPRYKVAKRGQDVALRCDPISGHVSLFWYQQALGQGPEFLTYFQNEAQLDKSGLPSDRFFAERPEGSVSTLKIQRTQQEDSAVYLCASTGGDSATDTQYFGPGTRLTVL.

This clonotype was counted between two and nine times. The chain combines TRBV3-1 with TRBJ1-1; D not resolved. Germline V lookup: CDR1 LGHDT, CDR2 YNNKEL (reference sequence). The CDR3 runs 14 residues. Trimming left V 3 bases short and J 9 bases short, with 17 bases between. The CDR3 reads CASSQSPEGSQAFF. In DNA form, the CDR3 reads TGTGCCAGCAGCCAGTCCCCCGAAGGGTCCCAAGCTTTCTTT.

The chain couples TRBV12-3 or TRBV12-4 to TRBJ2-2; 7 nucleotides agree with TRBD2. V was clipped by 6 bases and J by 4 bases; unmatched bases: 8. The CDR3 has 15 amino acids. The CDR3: CASRPGPGGTGELFF. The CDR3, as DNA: TGTGCCAGCAGGCCGGGACCGGGGGGCACCGGGGAGCTGTTTTTT.

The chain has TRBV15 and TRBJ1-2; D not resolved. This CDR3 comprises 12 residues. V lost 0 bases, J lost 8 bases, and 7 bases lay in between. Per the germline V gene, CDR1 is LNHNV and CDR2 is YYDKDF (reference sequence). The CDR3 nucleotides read TGTGCCACCAGCAGAGATGAACTAGGCTACACCTTC. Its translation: CATSRDELGYTF.

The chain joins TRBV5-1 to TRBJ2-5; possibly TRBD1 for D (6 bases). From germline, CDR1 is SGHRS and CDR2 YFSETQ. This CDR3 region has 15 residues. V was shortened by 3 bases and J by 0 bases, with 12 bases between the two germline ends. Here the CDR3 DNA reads TGCGCCAGCAGCTGGGGGCTTGGGTACCAAGAGACCCAGTACTTC. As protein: CASSWGLGYQETQYF.

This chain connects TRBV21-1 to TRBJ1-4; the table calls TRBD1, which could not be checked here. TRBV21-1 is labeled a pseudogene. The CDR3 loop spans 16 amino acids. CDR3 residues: CASSKSPGPGAEKLFF. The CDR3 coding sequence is TGTGCCAGCAGCAAATCTCCGGGTCCCGGCGCCGAAAAACTGTTTTTT.

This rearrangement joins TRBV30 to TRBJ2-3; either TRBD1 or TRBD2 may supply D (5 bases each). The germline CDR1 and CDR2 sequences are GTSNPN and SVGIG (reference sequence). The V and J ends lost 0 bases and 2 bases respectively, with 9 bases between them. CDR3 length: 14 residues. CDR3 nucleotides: TGTGCCTGGAGTGTGCTTGGGACCACAGATACGCAGTATTTT. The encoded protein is CAWSVLGTTDTQYF.

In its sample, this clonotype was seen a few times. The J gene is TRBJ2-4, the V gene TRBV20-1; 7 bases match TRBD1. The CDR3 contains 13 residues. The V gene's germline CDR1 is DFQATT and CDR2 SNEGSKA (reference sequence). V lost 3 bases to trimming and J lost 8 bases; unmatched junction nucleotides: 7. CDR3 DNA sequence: TGCAGTGCTAGGTACAGGGGTTTTCACATTCAGTACTTC. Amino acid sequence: CSARYRGFHIQYF.

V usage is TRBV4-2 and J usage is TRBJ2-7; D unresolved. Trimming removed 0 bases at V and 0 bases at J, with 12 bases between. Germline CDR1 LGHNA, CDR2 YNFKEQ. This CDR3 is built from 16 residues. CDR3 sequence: CASSQDLLRSSYEQYF. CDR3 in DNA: TGTGCCAGCAGCCAAGATCTGCTCAGGAGCTCCTACGAGCAGTACTTC.

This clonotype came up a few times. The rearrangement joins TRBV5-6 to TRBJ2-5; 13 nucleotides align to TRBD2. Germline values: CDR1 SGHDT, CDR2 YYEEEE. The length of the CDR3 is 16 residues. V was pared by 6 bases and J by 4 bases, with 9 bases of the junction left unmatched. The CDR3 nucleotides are TGTGCCAGCAACAAACCCGGGACTAGCGGGACAGAGACCCAGTACTTC. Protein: CASNKPGTSGTETQYF.

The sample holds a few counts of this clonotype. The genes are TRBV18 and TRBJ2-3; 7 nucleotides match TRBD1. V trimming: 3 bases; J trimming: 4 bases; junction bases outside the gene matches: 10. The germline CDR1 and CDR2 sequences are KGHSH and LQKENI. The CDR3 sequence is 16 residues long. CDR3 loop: CASSPQTGAGADTQYF. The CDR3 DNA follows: TGTGCCAGCTCACCCCAAACAGGGGCTGGGGCAGATACGCAGTATTTT.

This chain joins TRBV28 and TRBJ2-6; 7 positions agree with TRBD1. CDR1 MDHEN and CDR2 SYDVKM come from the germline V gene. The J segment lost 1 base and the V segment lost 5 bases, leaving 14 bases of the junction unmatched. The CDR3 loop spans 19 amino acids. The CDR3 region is CASSPPGTVFESGANVLTF. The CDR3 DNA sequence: TGTGCCAGCAGTCCGCCTGGGACAGTTTTTGAATCTGGGGCCAACGTCCTGACTTTC.

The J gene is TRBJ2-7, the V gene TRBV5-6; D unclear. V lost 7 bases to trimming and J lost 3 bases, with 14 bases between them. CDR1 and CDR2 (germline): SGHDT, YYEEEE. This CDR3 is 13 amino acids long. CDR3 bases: TGTGCCAGCGGCCCCGGGCTGATCTACGAGCAGTACTTC. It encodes CASGPGLIYEQYF.

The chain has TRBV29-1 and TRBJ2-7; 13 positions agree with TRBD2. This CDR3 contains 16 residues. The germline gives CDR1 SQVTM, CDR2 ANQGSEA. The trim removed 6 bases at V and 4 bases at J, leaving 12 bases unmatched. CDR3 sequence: CSVEYLLAGGGYEQYF. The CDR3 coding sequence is TGCAGCGTAGAATACCTACTAGCGGGAGGGGGGTACGAGCAGTACTTC.

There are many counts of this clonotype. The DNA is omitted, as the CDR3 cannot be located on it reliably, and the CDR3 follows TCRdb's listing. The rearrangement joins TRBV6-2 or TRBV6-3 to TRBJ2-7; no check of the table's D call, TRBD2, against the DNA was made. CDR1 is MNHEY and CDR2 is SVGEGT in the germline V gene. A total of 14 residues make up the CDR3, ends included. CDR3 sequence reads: CASSSSGGFYEQYF.

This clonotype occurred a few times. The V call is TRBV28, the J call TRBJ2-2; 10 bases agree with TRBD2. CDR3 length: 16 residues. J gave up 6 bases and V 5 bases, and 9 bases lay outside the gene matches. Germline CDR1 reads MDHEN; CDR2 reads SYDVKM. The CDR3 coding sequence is TGTGCCAGCAGTCTACTACAGCGGGAGGGCCCCGGGGAGCTGTTTTTT. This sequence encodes CASSLLQREGPGELFF.

CDR3 protein: CASSFRGNNEQFF. The CDR3 nucleotides are TGTGCCAGCAGCTTTAGGGGGAACAATGAGCAGTTCTTC. The chain employs TRBV7-2 and TRBJ2-1; TRBD1 might be the D (6 bases). The CDR3 totals 13 residues. The germline V and J ends were trimmed by 3 bases and 5 bases, with 8 bases remaining between them. Germline values: CDR1 SGHTA, CDR2 FQGNSA.

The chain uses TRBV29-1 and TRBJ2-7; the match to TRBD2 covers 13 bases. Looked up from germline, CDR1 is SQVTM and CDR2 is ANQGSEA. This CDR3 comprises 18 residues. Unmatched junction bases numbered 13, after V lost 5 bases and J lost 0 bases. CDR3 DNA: TGCAGCGTTTCCAGTGGGGGACTAGCGGGATGGCTCTCCTACGAGCAGTACTTC. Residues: CSVSSGGLAGWLSYEQYF.

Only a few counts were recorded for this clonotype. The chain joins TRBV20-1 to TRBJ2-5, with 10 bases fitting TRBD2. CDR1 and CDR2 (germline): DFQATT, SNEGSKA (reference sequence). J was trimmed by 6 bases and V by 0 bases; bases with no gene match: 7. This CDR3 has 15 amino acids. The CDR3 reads CSARDFTSGTQTQYF. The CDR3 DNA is TGCAGTGCTAGAGATTTCACTAGCGGGACACAGACCCAGTACTTC.

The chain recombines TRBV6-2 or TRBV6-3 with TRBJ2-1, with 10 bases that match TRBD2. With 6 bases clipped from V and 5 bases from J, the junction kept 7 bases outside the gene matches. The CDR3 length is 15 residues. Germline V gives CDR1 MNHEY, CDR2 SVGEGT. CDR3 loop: CASSPGTSAHNEQFF. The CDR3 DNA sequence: TGTGCCAGCAGCCCAGGGACTAGCGCTCACAATGAGCAGTTCTTC.

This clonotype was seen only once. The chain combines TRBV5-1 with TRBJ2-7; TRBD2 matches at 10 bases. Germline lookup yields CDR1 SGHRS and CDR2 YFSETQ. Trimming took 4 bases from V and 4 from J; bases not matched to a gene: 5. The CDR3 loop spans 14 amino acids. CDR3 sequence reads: CASSLGSGRYEQYF. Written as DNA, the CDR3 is TGCGCCAGCAGCCTTGGTAGCGGGAGGTACGAGCAGTACTTC.

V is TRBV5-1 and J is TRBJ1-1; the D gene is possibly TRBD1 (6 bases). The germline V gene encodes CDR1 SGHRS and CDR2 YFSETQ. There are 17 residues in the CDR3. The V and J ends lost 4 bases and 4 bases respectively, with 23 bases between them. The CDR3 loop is CASSPGQWEKRGTEAFF. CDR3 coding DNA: TGCGCCAGCAGCCCCGGACAGTGGGAGAAACGAGGCACTGAAGCTTTCTTT.

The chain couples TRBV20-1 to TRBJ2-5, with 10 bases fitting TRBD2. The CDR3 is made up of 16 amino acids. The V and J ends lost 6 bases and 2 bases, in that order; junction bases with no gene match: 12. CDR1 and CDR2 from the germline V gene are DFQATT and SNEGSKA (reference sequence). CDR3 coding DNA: TGCAGTGCCCGCCGGGTAGCTAGCGGGAGACAAGAGACCCAGTACTTC. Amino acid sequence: CSARRVASGRQETQYF.

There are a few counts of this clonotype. CDR3 bases: TGTGCCAGCAGTTTTTGGGCCCGATCCTCCTACGAGCAGTACTTC. The encoded protein is CASSFWARSSYEQYF. The genes are TRBV28 and TRBJ2-7; D unclear. Deletions cut 3 bases from V and 0 bases from J, with 12 bases between. This CDR3 is built from 15 residues. Germline V CDR1 and CDR2: MDHEN, SYDVKM.